This T cell receptor (beta chain) was identified during a study of blood T cell repertoires in COVID-19. Study as a whole: The United States, Italy and Spain supplied acute and convalescent COVID-19 samples. T cells, B-cell-depleted T cells, or PBMCs supplied cDNA or gDNA.

Those enrolled in Seattle joined during active infection and were followed longitudinally afterward. Authors' data handling: The assay estimated nucleated cells by amplifying reference gene primers. The data were produced by immunoSEQ multiplex PCR, yet TCRdb's version contains in-frame clones alone and is incomplete. V, J and clone size derive from that table, while D and trimming were established from the DNA sequence. Of 150,000 or so clones in the sample, more than 80% were seen once. Germline CDR1 LGHDT, CDR2 YNNKEL (reference sequence). The CDR3 totals 17 residues. The V segment lost 0 bases and the J segment 8 bases; nucleotides outside the gene matches: 9.

The sequenced sample was peripheral blood. The receptor was isolated from a man aged 18 to 35 with COVID-19, enrolled during active disease. The gene calls are TRBV3-1 (or the pseudogene TRBV3-2) and TRBJ2-1; 11 nucleotides line up with TRBD2. DNA of the CDR3: TGTGCCAGCAGCCAAGATTGGCTAGCGGGAGGAGTCGATGAGCAGTTCTTC. Its translation: CASSQDWLAGGVDEQFF.